One T cell receptor (beta chain) is described in this entry. The antigen is unknown. The data were obtained in a study of cytomegalovirus exposure and HLA in healthy donors. Whole-study results and caveats: Most TCR sequences proved rare, with some public TCRs found in many donors. A few V segments could not be told apart, such as TRBV6-2 and TRBV6-3, and were left out. A later look showed TCR association rates differing by HLA locus, highest for DRB1 and lowest for HLA-C.

Both 60 Vbeta primers and 13 Jbeta primers went into the PCR. In the study's own analysis: In a later analysis, around 12 million of 75 million to 85 million unique beta chains occurred in at least two donors. This table comes from immunoSEQ multiplex PCR, and its TCRdb copy is limited to in-frame clones, with some not included. V, J and clone size are taken as reported in that table, and D and trimming were inferred from the DNA itself. The table has 130,000 or so clones, 80% to 90% seen once; the top ten hold 2.5% to 3.5%. CDR3 length: 13 residues. CDR1 is MNHNY, CDR2 SVGAGI, per germline (reference sequence). The V gene lost 5 bases and the J gene lost 10 bases, with 17 bases spanning the gap.

The clonotype was recovered from a woman aged 18 to 35 in good health and CMV-seropositive. Sample: PBMCs. The chain uses TRBV6-6 and TRBJ1-1, with a possible D match to TRBD1 (5 bases). The CDR3 bases are TGTGCCAGCAGTACCTGGGGGGGGTTCGGAGCTTTCTTT. It translates to CASSTWGGFGAFF.